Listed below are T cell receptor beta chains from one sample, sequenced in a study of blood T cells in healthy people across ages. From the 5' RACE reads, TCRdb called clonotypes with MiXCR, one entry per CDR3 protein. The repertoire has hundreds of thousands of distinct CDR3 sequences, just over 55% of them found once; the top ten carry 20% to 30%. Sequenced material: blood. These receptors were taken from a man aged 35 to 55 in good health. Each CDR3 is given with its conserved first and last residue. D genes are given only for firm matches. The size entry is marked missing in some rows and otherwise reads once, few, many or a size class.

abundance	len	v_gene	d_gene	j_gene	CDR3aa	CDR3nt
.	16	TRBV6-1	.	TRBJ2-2	CVSSDGGRYLTGELFF	TGTGTCAGCAGTGACGGGGGCCGGTATCTGACCGGGGAGCTGTTTTTT
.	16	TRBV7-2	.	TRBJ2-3	CARSLIWDSSTDTQYF	TGTGCCAGGAGCTTAATATGGGATTCTAGCACAGATACGCAGTATTTT
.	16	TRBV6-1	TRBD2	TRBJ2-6	CASSGLKRAGANVLTF	TGTGCCAGCTCGGGACTAAAGAGGGCTGGGGCCAACGTCCTGACTTTT
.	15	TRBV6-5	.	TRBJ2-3	CASSFARGEGDTQYF	TGTGCCAGCAGTTTTGCCAGGGGGGAGGGAGATACGCAGTATTTT
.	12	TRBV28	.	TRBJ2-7	CASTRRGWEQYF	TGTGCCAGCACCCGTCGCGGTTGGGAGCAGTACTTC
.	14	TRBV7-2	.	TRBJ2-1	CASAQPVYGHEQFF	TGTGCCAGCGCCCAGCCGGTGTACGGGCATGAGCAGTTCTTC
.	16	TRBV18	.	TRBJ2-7	CASSLRLGERSNEQYF	TGTGCCAGCTCACTCCGCCTTGGGGAAAGGTCGAACGAGCAGTACTTC
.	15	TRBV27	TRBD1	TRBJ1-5	CASSPGTGHDQPQHF	TGTGCCAGCAGTCCGGGGACAGGGCATGATCAGCCCCAGCATTTT
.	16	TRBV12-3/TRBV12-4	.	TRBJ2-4	CASSFIWGLTKNIQYF	TGTGCCAGCAGTTTTATCTGGGGTCTCACCAAAAACATTCAGTACTTC
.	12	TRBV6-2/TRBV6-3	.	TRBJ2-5	CASTEGGRLQYF	TGTGCCAGCACCGAGGGAGGCCGTCTGCAGTACTTC
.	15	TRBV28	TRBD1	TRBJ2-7	CASSSRGGQGYEQYF	TGTGCCAGCAGTTCGCGAGGGGGACAGGGTTACGAGCAGTACTTC
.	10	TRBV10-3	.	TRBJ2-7	CAIGVVEQYF	TGTGCCATAGGAGTGGTCGAGCAGTACTTC
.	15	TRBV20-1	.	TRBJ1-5	CSAFPGVNSNQPQHF	TGCAGTGCTTTTCCGGGGGTCAATAGCAATCAGCCCCAGCATTTT
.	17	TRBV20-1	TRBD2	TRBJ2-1	CSARASGSPSSYNEQFF	TGCAGTGCTAGAGCTAGCGGGAGCCCGAGCTCCTACAATGAGCAGTTCTTC
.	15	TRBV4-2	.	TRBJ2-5	CASNQVQRSEETQYF	TGTGCCAGCAACCAAGTTCAGCGCAGCGAAGAGACCCAGTACTTC
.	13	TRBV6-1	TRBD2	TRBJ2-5	CASSDKSEGREYF	TGTGCCAGCAGTGATAAGTCAGAGGGGAGGGAGTACTTC
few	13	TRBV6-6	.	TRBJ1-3	CASRTVSGNTIYF	TGTGCCAGCAGAACTGTATCCGGAAACACCATATATTTT
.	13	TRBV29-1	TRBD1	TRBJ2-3	CTATGDGADTQYF	TGCACCGCGACAGGGGACGGAGCAGATACGCAGTATTTT
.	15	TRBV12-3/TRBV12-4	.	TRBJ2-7	CASTSDPPGVSEQYF	TGTGCCAGCACCTCGGACCCTCCCGGGGTTAGCGAGCAGTACTTC
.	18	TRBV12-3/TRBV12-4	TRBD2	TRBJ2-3	CASRKRTSGGASTDTQYF	TGTGCCAGCAGAAAAAGGACTAGCGGGGGGGCTAGCACAGATACGCAGTATTTT